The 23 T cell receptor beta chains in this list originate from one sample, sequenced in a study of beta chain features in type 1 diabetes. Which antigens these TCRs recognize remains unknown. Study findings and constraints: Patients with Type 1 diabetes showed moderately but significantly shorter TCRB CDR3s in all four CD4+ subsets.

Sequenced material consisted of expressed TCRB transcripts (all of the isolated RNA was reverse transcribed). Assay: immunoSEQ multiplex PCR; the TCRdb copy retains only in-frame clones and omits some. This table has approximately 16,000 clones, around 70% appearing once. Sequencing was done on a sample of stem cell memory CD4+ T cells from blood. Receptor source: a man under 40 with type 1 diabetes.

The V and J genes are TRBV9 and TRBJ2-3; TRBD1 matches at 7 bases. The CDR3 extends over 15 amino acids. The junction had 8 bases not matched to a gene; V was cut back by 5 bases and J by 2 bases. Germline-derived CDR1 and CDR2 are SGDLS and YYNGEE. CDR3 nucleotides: TGTGCCAGCAGACCACCGGGACAGAACACAGATACGCAGTATTTT. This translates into CASRPPGQNTDTQYF.

This chain's CDR3 is CASRRQGAREKLFF. DNA of the CDR3: TGTGCCAGCAGGAGACAGGGGGCGCGAGAAAAACTGTTTTTT. The V gene is TRBV6-5, the J gene TRBJ1-4; 10 nucleotides align to TRBD1. V was clipped by 6 bases and J by 8 bases; unmatched bases: 6. Looked up from germline, CDR1 is MNHEY and CDR2 is SVGAGI. The CDR3 is 14 amino acids.

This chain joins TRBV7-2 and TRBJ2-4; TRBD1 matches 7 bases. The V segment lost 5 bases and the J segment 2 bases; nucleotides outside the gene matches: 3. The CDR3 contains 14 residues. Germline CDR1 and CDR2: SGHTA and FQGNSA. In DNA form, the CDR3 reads TGTGCCAGCAGCCCGACAGGGACCAAAAACATTCAGTACTTC. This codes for CASSPTGTKNIQYF.

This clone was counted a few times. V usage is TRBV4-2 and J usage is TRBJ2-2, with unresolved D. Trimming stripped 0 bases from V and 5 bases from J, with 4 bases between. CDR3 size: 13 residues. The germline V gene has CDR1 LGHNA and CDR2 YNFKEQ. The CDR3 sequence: CASSQDLTGELFF. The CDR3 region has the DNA TGTGCCAGCAGCCAAGATCTTACCGGGGAGCTGTTTTTT.

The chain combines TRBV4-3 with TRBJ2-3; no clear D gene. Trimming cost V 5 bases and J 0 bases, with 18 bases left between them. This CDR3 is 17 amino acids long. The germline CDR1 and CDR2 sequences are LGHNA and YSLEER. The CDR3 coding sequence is TGCGCCAGCAGCTCACTCCCGCAGGCCGCTAGCACAGATACGCAGTATTTT. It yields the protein CASSSLPQAASTDTQYF.

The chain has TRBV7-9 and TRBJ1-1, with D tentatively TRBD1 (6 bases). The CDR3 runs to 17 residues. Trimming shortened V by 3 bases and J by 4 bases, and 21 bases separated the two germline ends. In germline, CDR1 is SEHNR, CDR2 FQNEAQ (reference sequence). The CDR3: CASSFGGARGLVTEAFF. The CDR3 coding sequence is TGTGCCAGCAGCTTTGGGGGGGCAAGGGGCCTGGTCACTGAAGCTTTCTTT.

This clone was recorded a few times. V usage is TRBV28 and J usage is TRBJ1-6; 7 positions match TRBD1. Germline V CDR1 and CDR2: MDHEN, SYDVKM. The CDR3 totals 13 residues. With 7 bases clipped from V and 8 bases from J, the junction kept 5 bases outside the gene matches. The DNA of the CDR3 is TGTGCCAGCACCAGGGGGGAAGATTCACCCCTCCACTTT. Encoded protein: CASTRGEDSPLHF.

The CDR3 sequence is CASSPRQGGNEQFF. DNA for the CDR3: TGTGCCAGCTCACCTAGACAGGGGGGCAATGAGCAGTTCTTC. The gene calls are TRBV18 and TRBJ2-1; 9 bases match TRBD1. This CDR3 has 14 amino acids. V lost 3 bases, J lost 6 bases, and 3 bases stayed unmatched. The V gene's germline CDR1 is KGHSH and CDR2 LQKENI.

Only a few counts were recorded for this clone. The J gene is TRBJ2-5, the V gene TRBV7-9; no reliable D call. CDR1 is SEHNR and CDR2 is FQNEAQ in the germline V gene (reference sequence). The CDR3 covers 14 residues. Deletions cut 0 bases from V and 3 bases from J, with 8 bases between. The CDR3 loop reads CASSLASVKETQYF. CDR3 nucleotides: TGTGCCAGCAGCTTAGCGTCAGTTAAAGAGACCCAGTACTTC.

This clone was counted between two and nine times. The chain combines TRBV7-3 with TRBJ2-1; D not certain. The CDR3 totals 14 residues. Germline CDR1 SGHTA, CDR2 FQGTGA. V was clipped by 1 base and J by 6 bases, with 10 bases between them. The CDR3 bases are TGTGCCAGCAGCTTAAATCCAGATCTCAATGAGCAGTTCTTC. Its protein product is CASSLNPDLNEQFF. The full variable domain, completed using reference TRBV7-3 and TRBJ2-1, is GAGVSQTPSNKVTEKGKYVELRCDPISGHTALYWYRQSLGQGPEFLIYFQGTGAADDSGLPNDRFFAVRPEGSVSTLKIQRTERGDSAVYLCASSLNPDLNEQFFGPGTRLTVL.

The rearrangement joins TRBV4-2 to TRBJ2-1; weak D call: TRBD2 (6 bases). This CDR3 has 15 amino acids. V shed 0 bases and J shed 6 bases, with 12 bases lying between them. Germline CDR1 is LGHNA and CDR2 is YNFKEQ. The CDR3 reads CASSQEFAAGNEQFF. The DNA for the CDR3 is TGTGCCAGCAGCCAAGAGTTTGCAGCGGGCAATGAGCAGTTCTTC.

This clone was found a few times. CDR3: CATSRDAGREYF. CDR3 sequence (DNA): TGTGCCACCAGCAGAGATGCGGGGCGGGAGTACTTC. The chain joins TRBV15 to TRBJ2-4; perhaps TRBD2 as D (6 bases). Trimming cost V 0 bases and J 14 bases, with 11 bases left between them. The CDR3 is made up of 12 amino acids. CDR1 and CDR2 (germline): LNHNV, YYDKDF (reference sequence).

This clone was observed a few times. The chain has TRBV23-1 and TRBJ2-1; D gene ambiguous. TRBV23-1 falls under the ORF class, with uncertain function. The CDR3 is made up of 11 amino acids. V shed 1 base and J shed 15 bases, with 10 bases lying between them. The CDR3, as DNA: TGCGCCAGCAGTCAATGGGCCTTGGGGTTCTTC. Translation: CASSQWALGFF.

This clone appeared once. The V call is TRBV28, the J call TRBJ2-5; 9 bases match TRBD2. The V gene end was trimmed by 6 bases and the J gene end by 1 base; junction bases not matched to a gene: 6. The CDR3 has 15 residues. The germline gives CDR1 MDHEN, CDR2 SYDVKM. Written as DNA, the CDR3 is TGTGCCAGCAGATCGCGGGGGGGATCCCAAGAGACCCAGTACTTC. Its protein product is CASRSRGGSQETQYF. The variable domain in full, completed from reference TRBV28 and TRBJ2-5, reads DVKVTQSSRYLVKRTGEKVFLECVQDMDHENMFWYRQDPGLGLRLIYFSYDVKMKEKGDIPEGYSVSREKKERFSLILESASTNQTSMYLCASRSRGGSQETQYFGPGTRLLVL.

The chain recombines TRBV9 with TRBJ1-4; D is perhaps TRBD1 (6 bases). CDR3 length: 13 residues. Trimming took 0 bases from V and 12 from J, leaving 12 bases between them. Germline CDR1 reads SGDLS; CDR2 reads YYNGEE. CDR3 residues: CASSVVGSGELFF. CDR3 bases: TGTGCCAGCAGCGTAGTTGGGTCAGGGGAACTGTTTTTT.

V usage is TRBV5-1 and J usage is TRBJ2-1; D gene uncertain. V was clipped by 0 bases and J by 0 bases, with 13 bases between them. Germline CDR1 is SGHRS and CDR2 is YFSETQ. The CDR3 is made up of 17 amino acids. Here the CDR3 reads CASSLDPPVSSYNEQFF. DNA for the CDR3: TGCGCCAGCAGCTTGGATCCTCCGGTTAGCTCCTACAATGAGCAGTTCTTC.

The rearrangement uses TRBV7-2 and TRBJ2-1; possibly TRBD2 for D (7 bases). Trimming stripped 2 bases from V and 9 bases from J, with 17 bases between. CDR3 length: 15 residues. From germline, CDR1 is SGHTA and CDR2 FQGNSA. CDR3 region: CASSLQGTNQGEQFF. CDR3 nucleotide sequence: TGTGCCAGCAGCTTACAGGGGACTAACCAGGGTGAGCAGTTCTTC. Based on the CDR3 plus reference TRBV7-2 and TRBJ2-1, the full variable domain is GAGVSQSPSNKVTEKGKDVELRCDPISGHTALYWYRQSLGQGLEFLIYFQGNSAPDKSGLPSDRFSAERTGGSVSTLTIQRTQQEDSAVYLCASSLQGTNQGEQFFGPGTRLTVL.

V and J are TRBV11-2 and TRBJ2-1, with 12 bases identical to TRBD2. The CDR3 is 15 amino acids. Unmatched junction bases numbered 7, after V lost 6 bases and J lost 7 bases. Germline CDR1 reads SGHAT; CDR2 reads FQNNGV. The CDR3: CASRRTSGDVNEQFF. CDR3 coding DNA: TGTGCCAGCAGGCGGACTAGCGGGGATGTAAATGAGCAGTTCTTC.

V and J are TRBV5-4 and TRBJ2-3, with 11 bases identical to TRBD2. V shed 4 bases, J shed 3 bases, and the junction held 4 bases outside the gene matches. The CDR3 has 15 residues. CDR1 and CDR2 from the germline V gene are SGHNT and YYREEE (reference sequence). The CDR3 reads CASSKTSGETDTQYF. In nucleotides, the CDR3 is TGTGCCAGCAGCAAGACTAGCGGGGAAACAGATACGCAGTATTTT.

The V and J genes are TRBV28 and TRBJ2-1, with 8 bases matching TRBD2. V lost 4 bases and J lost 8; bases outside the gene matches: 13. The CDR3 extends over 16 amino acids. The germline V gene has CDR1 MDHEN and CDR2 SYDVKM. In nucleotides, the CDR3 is TGTGCCAGCAGTTCGGGGGGGGTAGCGGTTGAGGATGAGCAGTTCTTC. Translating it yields CASSSGGVAVEDEQFF.

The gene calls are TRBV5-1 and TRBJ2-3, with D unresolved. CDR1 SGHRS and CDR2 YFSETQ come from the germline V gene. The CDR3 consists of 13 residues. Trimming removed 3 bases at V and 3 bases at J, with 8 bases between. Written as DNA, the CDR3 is TGCGCCAGCAGCTCTACGGTTACAGATACGCAGTATTTT. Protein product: CASSSTVTDTQYF.

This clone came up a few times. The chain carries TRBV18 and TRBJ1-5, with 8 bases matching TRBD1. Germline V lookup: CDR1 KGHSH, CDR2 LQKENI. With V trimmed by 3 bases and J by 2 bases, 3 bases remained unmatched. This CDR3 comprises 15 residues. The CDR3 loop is CASSPTGDGNQPQHF. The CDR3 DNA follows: TGTGCCAGCTCACCGACAGGGGACGGCAATCAGCCCCAGCATTTT.

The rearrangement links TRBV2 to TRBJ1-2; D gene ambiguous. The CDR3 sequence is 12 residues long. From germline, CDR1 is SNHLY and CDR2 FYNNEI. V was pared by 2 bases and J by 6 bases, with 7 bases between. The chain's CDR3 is CASSESTDGYTF. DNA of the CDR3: TGTGCCAGCAGTGAATCCACGGATGGCTACACCTTC. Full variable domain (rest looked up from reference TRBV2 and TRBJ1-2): EPEVTQTPSHQVTQMGQEVILRCVPISNHLYFYWYRQILGQKVEFLVSFYNNEISEKSEIFDDQFSVERPDGSNFTLKIRSTKLEDSAMYFCASSESTDGYTFGSGTRLTVV.